The 32 T cell receptor beta chains below come from one sample, sequenced in a study of siplizumab effects on memory and regulatory T cells. Assay: immunoSEQ multiplex PCR; the TCRdb copy retains only in-frame clones and omits some. The profile shows some 97,000 clones, 75% to 95% of them singletons. The sample was CD4+ T cells sorted from blood. The receptors were sampled from a human donor in good health.

V is TRBV27 and J is TRBJ2-5; D uncertain. With 3 bases removed from V and 1 base from J, the gap between germline ends came to 15 bases. This CDR3 is 16 amino acids long. From germline, CDR1 is MNHEY and CDR2 SMNVEV (reference sequence). DNA of the CDR3: TGTGCCAGCAGTTTTACAAGCAGTCTGACCCAAGAGACCCAGTACTTC. Translating gives CASSFTSSLTQETQYF.

In its sample, this clone was seen a few times. The gene calls are TRBV7-2 and TRBJ1-1; D unresolved. The germline gives CDR1 SGHTA, CDR2 FQGNSA. The CDR3 sequence is 13 residues long. V was trimmed by 5 bases and J by 1 base, leaving 8 bases between them. The CDR3 protein is CASSTRGNTEAFF. The CDR3 bases are TGTGCCAGCAGCACACGGGGGAACACTGAAGCTTTCTTT. Looking up the rest from reference TRBV7-2 and TRBJ1-1 gives the full variable domain: GAGVSQSPSNKVTEKGKDVELRCDPISGHTALYWYRQSLGQGLEFLIYFQGNSAPDKSGLPSDRFSAERTGGSVSTLTIQRTQQEDSAVYLCASSTRGNTEAFFGQGTRLTVV.

This clone has only one observation. The chain links TRBV18 to TRBJ1-1; TRBD1 is a possible D gene (6 bases). The V end lost 4 bases, the J end lost 2 bases, and 14 bases lay between the germline ends. The CDR3 extends over 15 amino acids. Germline assignment: CDR1 KGHSH and CDR2 LQKENI. CDR3 sequence: CASSQAKGGNTEAFF. CDR3 nucleotides: TGTGCCAGCTCACAAGCGAAGGGGGGAAACACTGAAGCTTTCTTT.

The chain joins TRBV25-1 to TRBJ1-2; tentative D call: TRBD1 (5 bases). This CDR3 region has 14 residues. Trimming took 5 bases from V and 4 from J, leaving 14 bases between them. CDR1 MGHDK and CDR2 SYGVNS come from the germline V gene. The CDR3 here is CASSSSGLGYGYTF. The CDR3 DNA reads TGTGCCAGCAGTTCGTCGGGGCTCGGCTATGGCTACACCTTC.

The rearrangement joins TRBV5-1 to TRBJ2-2; D gene uncertain. The germline gives CDR1 SGHRS, CDR2 YFSETQ. This CDR3 region has 15 residues. V gave up 5 bases and J gave up 0 bases, with 11 bases separating them. The chain's CDR3 is CASRSAIPNTGELFF. CDR3 bases: TGCGCCAGCAGGTCTGCAATTCCGAACACCGGGGAGCTGTTTTTT.

The rearrangement uses TRBV27 and TRBJ1-6; possible D gene TRBD1, 5 bases. The CDR3 is 17 amino acids. CDR1 is MNHEY and CDR2 is SMNVEV in the germline V gene (reference sequence). V lost 1 base and J lost 0, with 10 bases in between. DNA of the CDR3: TGTGCCAGCAGTTTATTGGGGGGGAGCTCCTATAATTCACCCCTCCACTTT. Protein: CASSLLGGSSYNSPLHF.

CDR3 amino acids: CASSLLRDEQYF. Written as DNA, the CDR3 is TGCGCCAGCAGCTTGCTCAGGGACGAGCAGTACTTC. The rearrangement uses TRBV5-1 and TRBJ2-7, with D perhaps matching TRBD1 (5 bases). Per germline, CDR1 SGHRS and CDR2 YFSETQ. Trimming took off 1 base at V and 5 bases at J, with 7 bases between the two ends. This CDR3 has 12 amino acids. The complete variable domain, with remaining parts taken from reference TRBV5-1 and TRBJ2-7, reads KAGVTQTPRYLIKTRGQQVTLSCSPISGHRSVSWYQQTPGQGLQFLFEYFSETQRNKGNFPGRFSGRQFSNSRSEMNVSTLELGDSALYLCASSLLRDEQYFGPGTRLTVT.

The chain joins TRBV7-3 to TRBJ1-2; D not resolved. V lost 3 bases and J 6 bases, leaving 11 bases between the germline ends. The CDR3 runs 13 residues. Germline V gene data show CDR1 as SGHTA and CDR2 as FQGTGA. For the CDR3, the DNA is TGTGCCAGCAGCTTGCGGGGAATCGATGGCTACACCTTC. Protein product: CASSLRGIDGYTF.

The chain has TRBV27 and TRBJ2-7; possibly TRBD1 for D (6 bases). With 5 bases removed from V and 7 bases from J, the gap between germline ends came to 21 bases. CDR3 size: 15 residues. Germline loops: CDR1 MNHEY, CDR2 SMNVEV (reference sequence). The CDR3 loop reads CASSADRITPSEQYF. The DNA of the CDR3 is TGTGCCAGCAGTGCCGACAGGATCACACCCTCAGAGCAGTACTTC.

The rearrangement uses TRBV9 and TRBJ1-3; D call uncertain. Germline-derived CDR1 and CDR2 are SGDLS and YYNGEE. The CDR3 is 16 residues long. V was shortened by 4 bases and J by 3 bases, with 17 bases between the two germline ends. The CDR3 reads CASSRGLGGDGNTIYF. CDR3 nucleotides: TGTGCCAGCAGCCGAGGGTTAGGAGGTGATGGAAACACCATATATTTT.

V is TRBV18 and J is TRBJ2-7; TRBD2 matches at 7 bases. The CDR3 runs to 14 residues. J was trimmed by 3 bases and V by 3 bases; bases with no gene match: 5. The germline V gene encodes CDR1 KGHSH and CDR2 LQKENI. The CDR3 loop is CASSPQRGRYEQYF. CDR3 DNA: TGTGCCAGCTCACCCCAGCGGGGCCGCTACGAGCAGTACTTC.

The J gene is TRBJ2-2, the V gene TRBV27, with D maybe TRBD1 (7 bases). Germline CDR1 and CDR2: MNHEY and SMNVEV (reference sequence). V lost 5 bases and J lost 3, with 13 bases in between. This CDR3 has 15 amino acids. Here the CDR3 reads CASSPGDRYTGELFF. For the CDR3, the DNA is TGTGCCAGCAGTCCGGGGGACAGATACACCGGGGAGCTGTTTTTT.

This clone was found once. The chain couples TRBV25-1 to TRBJ2-1, with 13 bases matching TRBD2. The CDR3 length is 16 residues. The V and J ends lost 3 bases and 6 bases, in that order; junction bases with no gene match: 5. Germline V CDR1 and CDR2: MGHDK, SYGVNS. Written as DNA, the CDR3 is TGTGCCAGCAGTGATTGGACTAGCGGGGGCCTCAATGAGCAGTTCTTC. It encodes CASSDWTSGGLNEQFF. Filled out from reference TRBV25-1 and TRBJ2-1, the complete variable domain reads EADIYQTPRYLVIGTGKKITLECSQTMGHDKMYWYQQDPGMELHLIHYSYGVNSTEKGDLSSESTVSRIRTEHFPLTLESARPSHTSQYLCASSDWTSGGLNEQFFGPGTRLTVL.

The V call is TRBV2, the J call TRBJ2-7; a weak D match, TRBD2 (6 bases). V lost 6 bases and J lost 2, with 17 bases in between. The CDR3 covers 15 residues. Germline CDR1 is SNHLY and CDR2 is FYNNEI. CDR3 DNA: TGTGCCAGCAGCCCCGGAGGGGCTATGGCCTACGAGCAGTACTTC. Its protein is CASSPGGAMAYEQYF. Filled out from reference TRBV2 and TRBJ2-7, the complete variable domain reads EPEVTQTPSHQVTQMGQEVILRCVPISNHLYFYWYRQILGQKVEFLVSFYNNEISEKSEIFDDQFSVERPDGSNFTLKIRSTKLEDSAMYFCASSPGGAMAYEQYFGPGTRLTVT.

The V call is TRBV2, the J call TRBJ2-3; weak D call: TRBD1 (5 bases). V lost 5 bases and J 2 bases, leaving 17 bases between the germline ends. The CDR3 is made up of 16 amino acids. CDR1 SNHLY and CDR2 FYNNEI come from the germline V gene. Here the CDR3 DNA reads TGTGCCAGCAGTCAGACAGTCCCTGCGGCCACAGATACGCAGTATTTT. Protein product: CASSQTVPAATDTQYF.

The chain carries TRBV27 and TRBJ2-5; 7 nucleotides align to TRBD1. J was trimmed by 5 bases and V by 8 bases; bases with no gene match: 11. This CDR3 contains 14 residues. CDR1 is MNHEY and CDR2 is SMNVEV in the germline V gene (reference sequence). The CDR3 sequence: CASRTHRGTETQYF. As DNA, the CDR3 is TGTGCCAGCCGGACTCACAGGGGAACCGAGACCCAGTACTTC.

The rearrangement links TRBV4-3 to TRBJ2-1, with TRBD1 matching over 7 bases. The CDR3 covers 14 residues. Per the germline V gene, CDR1 is LGHNA and CDR2 is YSLEER. V was clipped by 1 base and J by 5 bases; unmatched bases: 2. Here the CDR3 reads CASSQAQGDNEQFF. CDR3 nucleotides: TGCGCCAGCAGCCAAGCCCAGGGGGACAATGAGCAGTTCTTC.

This chain uses TRBV27 with TRBJ2-7, with D perhaps TRBD2 (7 bases). Trimming took 3 bases from V and 5 from J, leaving 17 bases between them. This CDR3 is built from 15 residues. CDR1 MNHEY and CDR2 SMNVEV come from the germline V gene (reference sequence). The CDR3 region has the DNA TGTGCCAGCAGTTTCCTGGCGGGGGCGCCCGACGAGCAGTACTTC. Translated, it gives CASSFLAGAPDEQYF.

This sequence joins TRBV2 and TRBJ1-1; D uncertain. The germline V and J ends were trimmed by 6 bases and 4 bases, with 6 bases remaining between them. This CDR3 has 11 amino acids. Looked up from germline, CDR1 is SNHLY and CDR2 is FYNNEI. CDR3 nucleotides: TGTGCCAGCAGCCGGGGCACTGAAGCTTTCTTT. Encoded protein: CASSRGTEAFF.

The rearrangement joins TRBV2 to TRBJ1-5; 7 nucleotides match TRBD1. V dropped 6 bases and J dropped 2; count of bases not matched to a gene: 4. The V gene's germline CDR1 is SNHLY and CDR2 FYNNEI. The length of the CDR3 is 14 residues. CDR3 sequence (DNA): TGTGCCAGCAGGACAGGGCGAGGCAATCAGCCCCAGCATTTT. The encoded protein is CASRTGRGNQPQHF.

The chain uses TRBV5-1 and TRBJ1-1; no clear D gene. This CDR3 spans 14 amino acids. Germline V lookup: CDR1 SGHRS, CDR2 YFSETQ. V lost 1 base, J lost 1 base, and 8 bases lay in between. In DNA form, the CDR3 reads TGCGCCAGCAGCTTGCAACCACCGAACACTGAAGCTTTCTTT. Its protein product is CASSLQPPNTEAFF.

The chain carries TRBV4-1 and TRBJ2-2; weak D call: TRBD2 (5 bases). Germline lookup yields CDR1 MGHRA and CDR2 YSYEKL. The ends were cut back, 2 bases at V and 5 bases at J, with 18 bases in the middle. CDR3 length equals 17 residues. The CDR3, as DNA: TGCGCCAGCAGCCAACGCGCCCCGGATGAGGGAACCGGGGAGCTGTTTTTT. Protein sequence: CASSQRAPDEGTGELFF.

This chain connects TRBV6-1 to TRBJ1-3; 9 nucleotides align to TRBD1. CDR3 length: 14 amino acids. Unmatched junction bases numbered 3, after V lost 6 bases and J lost 3 bases. Germline V gene lookup returns CDR1 MNHNS and CDR2 SASEGT. The CDR3 region has the DNA TGTGCCAGCAGAGGGACAGGGTTTGGAAACACCATATATTTT. It translates to CASRGTGFGNTIYF.

V usage is TRBV19 and J usage is TRBJ1-2, with 8 bases that match TRBD1. V dropped 6 bases and J dropped 8; count of bases not matched to a gene: 8. Germline V gives CDR1 LNHDA, CDR2 SQIVND (reference sequence). The CDR3 spans 13 residues. CDR3 in DNA: TGTGCCAGTAGACAGGGGGAGTCGAGGGGCTACACCTTC. Protein sequence: CASRQGESRGYTF.

The chain employs TRBV7-2 and TRBJ2-7, with D perhaps matching TRBD2 (6 bases). Between the trimmed V and J ends, which lost 5 bases and 4 bases, there was a span of 12 bases. There are 13 residues in the CDR3. CDR1 and CDR2 (germline): SGHTA, FQGNSA. As DNA, the CDR3 is TGTGCCAGCAGCCCGACTAGTAGGTACGAGCAGTACTTC. This codes for CASSPTSRYEQYF.

The chain links TRBV18 to TRBJ2-1, with D unresolved. Germline CDR1 is KGHSH and CDR2 is LQKENI. Trimming removed 0 bases from V and 5 bases from J, with 14 bases in between. The CDR3 length is 16 residues. The CDR3 DNA reads TGTGCCAGCTCACCACCGGGTTCGGGCGGTAACAATGAGCAGTTCTTC. This gives the protein CASSPPGSGGNNEQFF.

The J gene is TRBJ1-2, the V gene TRBV2, with unresolved D. Germline V CDR1 and CDR2: SNHLY, FYNNEI. The ends were cut back, 6 bases at V and 8 bases at J, with 10 bases in the middle. The CDR3 is made up of 11 amino acids. This CDR3 reads CASRAEGGYTF. CDR3 nucleotides: TGTGCCAGCAGGGCAGAAGGAGGCTACACCTTC. Based on the CDR3 plus reference TRBV2 and TRBJ1-2, the full variable domain is EPEVTQTPSHQVTQMGQEVILRCVPISNHLYFYWYRQILGQKVEFLVSFYNNEISEKSEIFDDQFSVERPDGSNFTLKIRSTKLEDSAMYFCASRAEGGYTFGSGTRLTVV.

V is TRBV6-5 and J is TRBJ1-1; maybe TRBD1 (6 bases). V was clipped by 4 bases and J by 5 bases, with 8 bases between them. The CDR3 loop spans 12 amino acids. Germline CDR1 and CDR2: MNHEY and SVGAGI. The chain's CDR3 is CASSSQGTEAFF. The CDR3 bases are TGTGCCAGCAGTTCCCAGGGGACTGAAGCTTTCTTT.

This clone was counted once. The V gene is TRBV6-5, the J gene TRBJ2-2, with a possible D match to TRBD1 (6 bases). The CDR3 runs 15 residues. The V gene's germline CDR1 is MNHEY and CDR2 SVGAGI. Deletions cut 3 bases from V and 3 bases from J, with 11 bases between. CDR3 nucleotide sequence: TGTGCCAGCAGTTATAGGGGGTCCGACACCGGGGAGCTGTTTTTT. Protein sequence: CASSYRGSDTGELFF.

There are a few counts of this clone. The rearrangement uses TRBV6-4 and TRBJ2-3; the D is unclear. Germline CDR1 is MRHNA and CDR2 is SNTAGT. The CDR3 spans 13 residues. The V end lost 8 bases, the J end lost 4 bases, and 13 bases lay between the germline ends. In nucleotides, the CDR3 is TGTGCCAGCCCCGCCCAACCCTCAGATACGCAGTATTTT. Translated: CASPAQPSDTQYF.

V is TRBV10-3 and J is TRBJ1-2; 7 bases line up with TRBD1. The CDR3 has 14 residues. Germline V gene data show CDR1 as ENHRY and CDR2 as SYGVKD. The trim removed 4 bases at V and 4 bases at J, leaving 6 bases unmatched. This chain's CDR3 is CAISGQGPTYGYTF. In DNA form, the CDR3 reads TGTGCCATCAGTGGACAGGGCCCAACCTATGGCTACACCTTC.

The V call is TRBV5-4, the J call TRBJ2-5; D perhaps matches TRBD2 (5 bases). Germline assignment: CDR1 SGHNT and CDR2 YYREEE (reference sequence). The CDR3 is 15 residues long. V shed 0 bases and J shed 1 base, with 10 bases lying between them. The CDR3 DNA reads as TGTGCCAGCAGCTTGGGGCAGACTATCCAAGAGACCCAGTACTTC. Its translation: CASSLGQTIQETQYF.